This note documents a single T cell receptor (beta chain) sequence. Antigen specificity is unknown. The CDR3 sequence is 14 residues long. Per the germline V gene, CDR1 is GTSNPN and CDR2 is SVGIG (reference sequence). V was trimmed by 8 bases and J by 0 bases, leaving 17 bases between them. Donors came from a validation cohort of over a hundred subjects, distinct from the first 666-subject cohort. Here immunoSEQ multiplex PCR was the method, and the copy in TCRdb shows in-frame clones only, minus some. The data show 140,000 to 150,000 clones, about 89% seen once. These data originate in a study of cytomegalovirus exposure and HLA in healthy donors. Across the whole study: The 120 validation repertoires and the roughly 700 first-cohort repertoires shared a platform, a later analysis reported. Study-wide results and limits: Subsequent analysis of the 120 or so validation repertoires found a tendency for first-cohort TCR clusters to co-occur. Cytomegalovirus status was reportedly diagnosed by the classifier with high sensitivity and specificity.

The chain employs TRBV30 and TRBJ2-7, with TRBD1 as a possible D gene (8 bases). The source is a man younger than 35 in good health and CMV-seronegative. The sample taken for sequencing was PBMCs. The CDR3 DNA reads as TGTGCCGGAAACACAGGGGGGGGCTCCTACGAGCAGTACTTC. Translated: CAGNTGGGSYEQYF.